Shown below are 2 T cell receptor beta chains from a single sample sequenced in a study of blood T cell repertoires in COVID-19. Using immunoSEQ multiplex PCR, the repertoire was profiled, and TCRdb retains in-frame clones only, with some absent. The data contain some 50,000 clones, roughly 82% of them singletons. The sequenced material came from peripheral blood. These receptors came from a human donor in a cohort sampled during active COVID-19.

The chain carries TRBV5-1 and TRBJ2-7; D perhaps matches TRBD1 (6 bases). Germline V gives CDR1 SGHRS, CDR2 YFSETQ. The CDR3 consists of 10 residues. Trimming shortened V by 6 bases and J by 5 bases, and 6 bases separated the two germline ends. CDR3 region: CASKGDEQYF. The CDR3, as DNA: TGCGCCAGCAAGGGGGACGAGCAGTACTTC.

J is TRBJ2-5 and V is TRBV15, with 8 bases lining up with TRBD2. This CDR3 contains 14 residues. The germline CDR1 and CDR2 sequences are LNHNV and YYDKDF (reference sequence). Losses at the gene ends were 8 bases for V and 5 bases for J; bases not matched to a gene: 10. CDR3 sequence (DNA): TGTGCCACCCAACGGGAGGGTCTAGGGGAGACCCAGTACTTC. This encodes CATQREGLGETQYF.